One and the same sample provided the 23 T cell receptor beta chains below, sequenced in a study of blood T cell repertoires in COVID-19. Measured with immunoSEQ multiplex PCR; TCRdb has only the in-frame clones, and not every one. The sample has tens of thousands of clones, about 87% seen once. The source material was peripheral blood. The receptors were sampled from a man in his fifties or sixties with acute or convalescent COVID-19.

This clone came up once. V is TRBV11-3 and J is TRBJ2-3; possible D gene TRBD2, 6 bases. The CDR3 extends over 18 amino acids. Trimming stripped 0 bases from V and 6 bases from J, with 22 bases between. Germline assignment: CDR1 SGHNT and CDR2 YENEEA. CDR3 bases: TGTGCCAGCAGCTTAGAGGCTCCGGGGGTACCCCCGGGGGATACGCAGTATTTT. It is translated as CASSLEAPGVPPGDTQYF.

The chain links TRBV25-1 to TRBJ2-7; D unclear. Trimming shortened V by 6 bases and J by 3 bases, and 15 bases separated the two germline ends. Germline assignment: CDR1 MGHDK and CDR2 SYGVNS. The CDR3 length is 14 residues. This CDR3 reads CASSPSRQIYEQYF. For the CDR3, the DNA is TGTGCCAGCAGCCCCTCGCGGCAGATCTACGAGCAGTACTTC.

The chain has TRBV6-2 or TRBV6-3 and TRBJ2-1; 7 positions match TRBD2. J lost 3 bases, V lost 6 bases, and 8 bases had no gene match. The CDR3 contains 15 residues. The V gene's germline CDR1 is MNHEY and CDR2 SVGEGT. The CDR3 DNA follows: TGTGCCAGCAGCATCCAGGGCGGGAGCTACAATGAGCAGTTCTTC. Amino acid sequence: CASSIQGGSYNEQFF.

The chain employs TRBV28 and TRBJ2-6; D may be TRBD1 (6 bases). The germline V gene has CDR1 MDHEN and CDR2 SYDVKM. The CDR3 sequence is 17 residues long. Deletions cut 2 bases from V and 1 base from J, with 12 bases between. CDR3: CASSLGQLHSGANVLTF. DNA for the CDR3: TGTGCCAGCAGTTTAGGACAGCTACATTCTGGGGCCAACGTCCTGACTTTC.

The chain uses TRBV7-3 and TRBJ2-3; 7 bases fit TRBD1. V trimming: 5 bases; J trimming: 0 bases; junction bases outside the gene matches: 5. Germline loops: CDR1 SGHTA, CDR2 FQGTGA. The CDR3 loop spans 15 amino acids. As DNA, the CDR3 is TGTGCCAGCAGCCAAACAGGGGCTAGCACAGATACGCAGTATTTT. Encoded protein: CASSQTGASTDTQYF.

The V and J genes are TRBV6-6 and TRBJ1-1; D gene ambiguous. CDR3 size: 14 residues. Germline CDR1 is MNHNY and CDR2 is SVGAGI (reference sequence). The V end was cut by 0 bases, the J end by 0 bases, with 5 bases between. The CDR3 sequence is CASSYSSVNTEAFF. The CDR3 coding sequence is TGTGCCAGCAGTTACTCCTCAGTGAACACTGAAGCTTTCTTT.

The genes are TRBV7-6 and TRBJ1-1; D might be TRBD1 (5 bases). This CDR3 has 13 residues. Germline CDR1 SGHVS, CDR2 FNYEAQ. V lost 7 bases and J lost 7, with 16 bases in between. CDR3 DNA sequence: TGTGCCAGCACCAAATGGCAGGGCTTTGAAGCTTTCTTT. Translation gives CASTKWQGFEAFF.

The CDR3 DNA sequence: TGTGCCAGTAGCGTTCCCAAGGGGCGGGGAGGCACAGATACGCAGTATTTT. It translates to CASSVPKGRGGTDTQYF. The chain recombines TRBV19 with TRBJ2-3, with a possible D match to TRBD2 (6 bases). The CDR3 has 17 residues. CDR1 LNHDA and CDR2 SQIVND come from the germline V gene (reference sequence). The V end lost 6 bases, the J end lost 1 base, and 20 bases lay between the germline ends.

The rearrangement links TRBV5-6 to TRBJ2-2; D might be TRBD2 (5 bases). Between the trimmed V and J ends, which lost 4 bases and 4 bases, there was a span of 8 bases. The V gene's germline CDR1 is SGHDT and CDR2 YYEEEE. The CDR3 covers 13 residues. CDR3 sequence: CASSLAGTGELFF. CDR3 nucleotides: TGTGCCAGCAGCCTAGCAGGCACCGGGGAGCTGTTTTTT.

The J gene is TRBJ1-1, the V gene TRBV19; the match to TRBD1 covers 8 bases. The germline V gene encodes CDR1 LNHDA and CDR2 SQIVND (reference sequence). The CDR3 extends over 13 amino acids. V lost 10 bases to trimming and J lost 4 bases; unmatched junction nucleotides: 8. The CDR3 reads CATRQGTLTEAFF. The CDR3, as DNA: TGTGCCACGAGACAGGGGACCCTCACTGAAGCTTTCTTT.

In its sample, this clone was seen a few times. CDR3 protein: CASKGQSQNQPQHF. The CDR3 DNA is TGTGCCAGCAAAGGACAATCCCAAAATCAGCCCCAGCATTTT. The chain is built from TRBV6-5 and TRBJ1-5, with D perhaps TRBD1 (5 bases). This CDR3 is 14 amino acids long. V lost 7 bases, J lost 4 bases, and 14 bases lay in between. The V gene's germline CDR1 is MNHEY and CDR2 SVGAGI.

The chain recombines TRBV6-5 with TRBJ1-2, with D tentatively TRBD1 (6 bases). Germline CDR1 MNHEY, CDR2 SVGAGI. V was trimmed by 4 bases and J by 4 bases, leaving 16 bases between them. The CDR3 runs 15 residues. CDR3 sequence (DNA): TGTGCCAGCAGTTGGGGGGGGGCGGGACGCTATGGCTACACCTTC. It encodes CASSWGGAGRYGYTF.

This rearrangement joins TRBV11-3 to TRBJ2-5; 7 bases fit TRBD2. The CDR3 loop spans 14 amino acids. V shed 5 bases and J 4 bases; nucleotides not matched to a gene: 7. In germline, CDR1 is SGHNT, CDR2 YENEEA. CDR3 loop: CASSPFSGGETQYF. CDR3 nucleotide sequence: TGTGCCAGCAGCCCATTTTCGGGGGGAGAGACCCAGTACTTC.

The chain recombines TRBV7-8 with TRBJ1-1, with a possible D match to TRBD1 (6 bases). V was trimmed by 1 base and J by 8 bases, leaving 11 bases between them. CDR1 is SGHVS and CDR2 is FQNEAQ in the germline V gene. This CDR3 contains 13 residues. The CDR3 coding sequence is TGTGCCAGCAGCTTAGGGGGGCAGACCGAAGCTTTCTTT. It codes for CASSLGGQTEAFF.

This clone turned up a few times. The chain links TRBV20-1 to TRBJ2-3, with D unclear. V was clipped by 6 bases and J by 6 bases, with 10 bases between them. The CDR3 loop spans 11 amino acids. Germline CDR1 DFQATT, CDR2 SNEGSKA (reference sequence). The DNA of the CDR3 is TGCAGTGCCCCGGTCCCCGATACGCAGTATTTT. The encoded protein is CSAPVPDTQYF.

The chain joins TRBV6-5 to TRBJ1-2; D is unclear. Deletions cut 6 bases from V and 8 bases from J, with 16 bases between. The CDR3 spans 13 residues. Germline loops: CDR1 MNHEY, CDR2 SVGAGI. The CDR3 spells CASSPQEGRGYTF. CDR3 coding DNA: TGTGCCAGCAGCCCACAAGAGGGAAGAGGCTACACCTTC.

The V gene is TRBV5-1, the J gene TRBJ1-1; D not certain. The CDR3 length is 14 residues. The germline V gene encodes CDR1 SGHRS and CDR2 YFSETQ. V lost 4 bases, J lost 1 base, and 11 bases lay in between. CDR3 region: CASSLKAGNTEAFF. The CDR3 DNA reads TGCGCCAGCAGCCTGAAAGCGGGGAACACTGAAGCTTTCTTT.

This clone was observed a few times. CDR3 protein: CASSRGDSGQGDNSPLHF. In nucleotides, the CDR3 is TGCGCCAGCAGCCGAGGCGATTCGGGACAGGGGGATAATTCACCCCTCCACTTT. The rearrangement joins TRBV5-1 to TRBJ1-6, with 11 positions matching TRBD1. V shed 4 bases, J shed 5 bases, and the junction held 11 bases outside the gene matches. The CDR3 contains 18 residues. Germline V lookup: CDR1 SGHRS, CDR2 YFSETQ.

This sequence joins TRBV10-3 and TRBJ1-1; possible D gene TRBD1, 6 bases. The germline CDR1 and CDR2 sequences are ENHRY and SYGVKD. Trimming took off 9 bases at V and 4 bases at J, with 12 bases between the two ends. The CDR3 covers 12 residues. DNA of the CDR3: TGTGCCATGCGGGGGGGCGGCACTGAAGCTTTCTTT. Translating it yields CAMRGGGTEAFF.

The chain uses TRBV5-5 and TRBJ1-1; maybe TRBD1 (5 bases). Trimming cost V 0 bases and J 7 bases, with 16 bases left between them. Germline V gives CDR1 SGHKS, CDR2 YYEKEE (reference sequence). The CDR3 runs to 15 residues. This CDR3 reads CASSLELQGGDEAFF. The CDR3 DNA follows: TGTGCCAGCAGCTTGGAGCTGCAGGGTGGTGATGAAGCTTTCTTT.

In this sample, this clone turned up a few times. This chain links TRBV5-1 with TRBJ2-7; 10 bases match TRBD1. Germline V lookup: CDR1 SGHRS, CDR2 YFSETQ. The CDR3 spans 14 residues. Trimming cost V 2 bases and J 6 bases; bases outside gene matches: 5. CDR3 in DNA: TGCGCCAGCAGCTTTCCGGGACAGGGGAGCGAGCAGTACTTC. Translating gives CASSFPGQGSEQYF.

The chain is built from TRBV6-5 and TRBJ2-7, with 7 bases lining up with TRBD1. Per the germline V gene, CDR1 is MNHEY and CDR2 is SVGAGI. Losses at the gene ends were 4 bases for V and 6 bases for J; bases not matched to a gene: 9. The CDR3 covers 14 residues. CDR3 protein: CASSSSQGIGEQYF. CDR3 nucleotides: TGTGCCAGCAGTTCGTCACAGGGGATCGGCGAGCAGTACTTC.

The chain links TRBV28 to TRBJ2-5; a possible D gene is TRBD2 (5 bases). Germline assignment: CDR1 MDHEN and CDR2 SYDVKM. V was cut by 4 bases and J by 11 bases, with 17 bases left in between. The CDR3 spans 13 residues. CDR3: CASSSETTRLQYF. In DNA form, the CDR3 reads TGTGCCAGCAGTTCAGAGACTACCCGCCTTCAGTACTTC.